One TCR beta chain is described in this entry. This sample is drawn from a study of identifying expanded T cells in peripheral blood. The germline V gene has CDR1 ENHRY and CDR2 SYGVKD. The junction had 7 bases not matched to a gene; V was cut back by 11 bases and J by 1 base. The CDR3 runs to 13 residues. Measured with immunoSEQ multiplex PCR; TCRdb has only the in-frame clones, and not every one. The profile covers about 100,000 clones, with around 87% appearing a single time and approximately 5.6% taken by the ten largest. During the collection period, no donor immune events like infections were recorded.

The chain has TRBV10-3 and TRBJ1-1; 7 bases map to TRBD1. The specimen sequenced was blood. This receptor was obtained from a person aged 18 to 70 in good health. This chain's CDR3 is CASWTGENTEAFF. CDR3 nucleotides: TGTGCCTCTTGGACAGGCGAGAACACTGAAGCTTTCTTT.